This T cell receptor (beta chain) was sequenced during a study of cytomegalovirus exposure and HLA in healthy donors. This clone was seen only a few times. PCR amplification relied on 60 Vbeta primers (plus 13 Jbeta primers). Produced via immunoSEQ multiplex PCR; TCRdb's table is partial and in-frame only. The sample has about 150,000 clones; about three quarters are singletons. This TCR was recovered from a male donor in good health and CMV-seronegative. The sequenced material came from PBMCs.

CDR3 residues: CASSSSPSNQPQHF. As DNA, the CDR3 is TGTGCCAGCAGCTCCTCCCCCAGCAATCAGCCCCAGCATTTT. This chain connects TRBV5-6 to TRBJ1-5; no reliable D call. Germline V lookup: CDR1 SGHDT, CDR2 YYEEEE. Trimming removed 3 bases at V and 1 base at J, with 8 bases between. The CDR3 has 14 amino acids.